This T cell receptor (beta chain) was identified during a study of cytomegalovirus exposure and HLA in healthy donors. The study, taken as a whole, reports: An apparent linkage of common viral pathogens to several of the most significant clusters emerged in a later analysis. Per published reports, the classifier diagnosed cytomegalovirus status with high specificity and sensitivity.

The PCR employed 60 Vbeta primers together with 13 Jbeta primers. TCRdb's copy holds only in-frame clones and misses some; the assay was immunoSEQ multiplex PCR. The table includes some 89,000 clones, around 85% detected once. Turning to this clone: What it recognizes is unknown.

The CDR3 runs to 15 residues. With 3 bases clipped from V and 5 bases from J, the junction kept 7 bases outside the gene matches. Germline CDR1 reads LNHDA; CDR2 reads SQIVND (reference sequence). This sequence joins TRBV19 and TRBJ2-5, with TRBD1 matching over 9 bases. The TCR sequence derives from a man between 35 and 55 years old in good health and CMV-seropositive. The sample taken for sequencing was PBMCs. The CDR3 here is CASSMGQGFGETQYF. For the CDR3, the DNA is TGTGCCAGTAGTATGGGACAGGGATTCGGGGAGACCCAGTACTTC.